This T cell receptor (beta chain) originates from a study of T cell repertoires in cytomegalovirus infection. Study observations and caveats: People with CMV and the relevant HLA were identified by cumulative public TCR beta family frequency.

TCRdb itself ran the reads through MiXCR, one entry per CDR3 protein. This repertoire shows approximately 500,000 distinct CDR3 sequences, approximately 17% found once; its top ten account for roughly 25%. This clonotype was observed many times. Its target is unknown. Trimming cost V 3 bases and J 7 bases; bases outside gene matches: 6. The CDR3 length is 15 residues. Germline assignment: CDR1 SEHNR and CDR2 FQNEAQ (reference sequence). The chain has TRBV7-9 and TRBJ2-1; 10 positions agree with TRBD2. The specimen was CD8+ T cells from PBMCs. This TCR was recovered from a human donor in good health (CMV status not recorded). Some clones in this sample may be carry-over from other donors' samples. The CDR3 nucleotides read TGTGCCAGCAGCTTCCCAGCGGGGGGGATGAATGAGCAGTTCTTC. It yields the protein CASSFPAGGMNEQFF.